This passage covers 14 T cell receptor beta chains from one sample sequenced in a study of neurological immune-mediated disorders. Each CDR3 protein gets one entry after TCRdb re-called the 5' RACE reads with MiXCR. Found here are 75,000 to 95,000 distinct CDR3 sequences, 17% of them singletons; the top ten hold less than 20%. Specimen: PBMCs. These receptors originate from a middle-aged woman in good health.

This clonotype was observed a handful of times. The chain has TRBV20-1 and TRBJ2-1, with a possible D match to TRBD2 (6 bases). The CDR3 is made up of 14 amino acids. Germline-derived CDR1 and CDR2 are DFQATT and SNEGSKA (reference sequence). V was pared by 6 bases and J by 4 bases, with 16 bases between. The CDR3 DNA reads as TGCAGTGCAGCCGGGACTTATGAATACAATGAGCAGTTCTTC. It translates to CSAAGTYEYNEQFF.

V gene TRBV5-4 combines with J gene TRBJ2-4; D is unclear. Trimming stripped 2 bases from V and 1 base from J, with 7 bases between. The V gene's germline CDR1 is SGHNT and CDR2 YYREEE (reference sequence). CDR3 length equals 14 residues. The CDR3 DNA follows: TGTGCCAGCAGCTTTGGTGGGGCCAAAAACATTCAGTACTTC. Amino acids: CASSFGGAKNIQYF.

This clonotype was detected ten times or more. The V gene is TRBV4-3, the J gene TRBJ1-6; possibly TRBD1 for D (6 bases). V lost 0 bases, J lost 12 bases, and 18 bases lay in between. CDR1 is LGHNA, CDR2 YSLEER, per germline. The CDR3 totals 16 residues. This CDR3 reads CASSQDINREVGPLHF. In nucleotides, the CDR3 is TGCGCCAGCAGCCAAGATATCAACAGGGAGGTTGGACCCCTCCACTTT.

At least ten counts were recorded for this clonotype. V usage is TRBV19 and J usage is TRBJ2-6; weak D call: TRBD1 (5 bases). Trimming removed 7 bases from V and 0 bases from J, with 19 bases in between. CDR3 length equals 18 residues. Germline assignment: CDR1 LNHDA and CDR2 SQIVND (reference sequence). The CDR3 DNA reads TGTGCCAGTACCCCGCGCGGACACGAGAGCTCTGGGGCCAACGTCCTGACTTTC. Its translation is CASTPRGHESSGANVLTF. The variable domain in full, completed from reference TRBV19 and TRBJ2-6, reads DGGITQSPKYLFRKEGQNVTLSCEQNLNHDAMYWYRQDPGQGLRLIYYSQIVNDFQKGDIAEGYSVSREKKESFPLTVTSAQKNPTAFYLCASTPRGHESSGANVLTFGAGSRLTVL.

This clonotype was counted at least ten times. The CDR3, as DNA: TGTGCCAGCAGCCCCCCCCGGGTGGATAGTAACTATGGCTACACCTTC. Its translation is CASSPPRVDSNYGYTF. V gene TRBV28 combines with J gene TRBJ1-2; D gene ambiguous. Germline V gene lookup returns CDR1 MDHEN and CDR2 SYDVKM. The V end was cut by 6 bases, the J end by 1 base, with 18 bases between. CDR3 length: 16 residues.

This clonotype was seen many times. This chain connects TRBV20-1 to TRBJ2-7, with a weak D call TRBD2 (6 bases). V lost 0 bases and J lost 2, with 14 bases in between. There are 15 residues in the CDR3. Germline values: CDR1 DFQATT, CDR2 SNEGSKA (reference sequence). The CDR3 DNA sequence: TGCAGTGCTAGAGATGGCGGGACGGATACCTACGAGCAGTACTTC. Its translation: CSARDGGTDTYEQYF.

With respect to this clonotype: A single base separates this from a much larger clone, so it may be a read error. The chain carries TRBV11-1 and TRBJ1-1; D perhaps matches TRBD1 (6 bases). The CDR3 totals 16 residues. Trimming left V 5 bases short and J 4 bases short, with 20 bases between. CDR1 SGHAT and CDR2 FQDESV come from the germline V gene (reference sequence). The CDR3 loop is CASSPRGGLGGTEAFF. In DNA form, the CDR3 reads TGTGCCAGCAGCCCGAGGGGGGGACTGGGCGGCACTGAAGCTTTCTTT.

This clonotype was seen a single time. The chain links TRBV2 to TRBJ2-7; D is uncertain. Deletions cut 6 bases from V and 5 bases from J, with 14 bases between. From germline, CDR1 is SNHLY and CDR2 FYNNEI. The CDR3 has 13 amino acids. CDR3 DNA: TGTGCCAGCAGCCTAGTGGCCCCCGACGAGCAGTACGTC. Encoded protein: CASSLVAPDEQYV.

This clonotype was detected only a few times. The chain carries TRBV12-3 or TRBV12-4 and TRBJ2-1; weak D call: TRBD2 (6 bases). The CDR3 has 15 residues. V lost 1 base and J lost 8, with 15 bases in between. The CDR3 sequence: CASSLEGRASDEQFF. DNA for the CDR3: TGTGCCAGCAGTTTAGAGGGCCGGGCTAGCGATGAGCAGTTCTTC.

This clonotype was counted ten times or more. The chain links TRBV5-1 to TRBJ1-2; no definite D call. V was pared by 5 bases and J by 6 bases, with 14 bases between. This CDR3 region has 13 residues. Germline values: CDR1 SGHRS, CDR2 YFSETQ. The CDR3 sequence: CASRLTPWDGYTF. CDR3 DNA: TGCGCCAGCAGATTGACCCCCTGGGATGGCTACACCTTC.

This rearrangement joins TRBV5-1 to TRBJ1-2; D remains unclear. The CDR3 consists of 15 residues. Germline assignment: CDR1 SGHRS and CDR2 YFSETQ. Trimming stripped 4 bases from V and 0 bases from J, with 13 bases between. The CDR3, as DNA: TGCGCCAGCAGCCGAGAGGGTCAAACTAACTATGGCTACACCTTC. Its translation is CASSREGQTNYGYTF.

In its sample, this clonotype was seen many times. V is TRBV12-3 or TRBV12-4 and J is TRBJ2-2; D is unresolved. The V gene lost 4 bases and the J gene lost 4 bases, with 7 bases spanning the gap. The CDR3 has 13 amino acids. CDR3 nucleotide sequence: TGTGCCAGCAGTTCCAAGCGCACCGGGGAGCTGTTTTTT. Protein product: CASSSKRTGELFF.

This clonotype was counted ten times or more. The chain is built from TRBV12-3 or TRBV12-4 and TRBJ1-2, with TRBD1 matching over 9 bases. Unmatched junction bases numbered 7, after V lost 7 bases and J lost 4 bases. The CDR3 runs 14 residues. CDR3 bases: TGTGCCAGCACCGAGGGACAGGGCCCCTATGGCTACACCTTC. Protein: CASTEGQGPYGYTF.

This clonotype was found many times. The CDR3: CASSRGSETQYF. The CDR3 DNA reads as TGTGCCAGCAGCAGGGGCAGCGAGACCCAGTACTTC. The V gene is TRBV7-2, the J gene TRBJ2-5, with D perhaps matching TRBD1 (5 bases). From germline, CDR1 is SGHTA and CDR2 FQGNSA. V was clipped by 5 bases and J by 5 bases, with 9 bases between them. This CDR3 has 12 residues.